The 18 T cell receptor beta chains below come from one sample, sequenced in a study of blood T cells in healthy people across ages. Using a J-beta primer mix together with a sample-barcoded 5' primer, a second PCR was run for roughly 6 to 12 cycles. Each CDR3 protein is one row after TCRdb ran MiXCR on the 5' RACE reads. The table has around 2 million distinct CDR3 sequences, approximately 40% seen once. Sequences were obtained from blood. The source of these receptors is a human donor in good health.

The chain uses TRBV13 and TRBJ2-5; TRBD2 aligns across 9 bases. The CDR3 consists of 16 residues. The J segment lost 5 bases and the V segment lost 6 bases, leaving 13 bases of the junction unmatched. CDR1 is PRHDT and CDR2 is FYEKMQ in the germline V gene (reference sequence). The CDR3 DNA sequence: TGTGCCAGCAGGCGCCTGCGCGGGGGGGGTCCGGAGACCCAGTACTTC. Translation: CASRRLRGGGPETQYF.

This clonotype has a count of ten or more. The DNA of the CDR3 is TGCAGCGCTCAGAGGGGTCAGGGGGATGGCTACACCTTC. Its protein product is CSAQRGQGDGYTF. V and J are TRBV29-1 and TRBJ1-2; 7 bases line up with TRBD1. Germline loops: CDR1 SQVTM, CDR2 ANQGSEA. Losses at the gene ends were 7 bases for V and 6 bases for J; bases not matched to a gene: 11. CDR3 size: 13 residues.

This clonotype has more than one count but fewer than ten. The V gene is TRBV29-1, the J gene TRBJ2-1, with D maybe TRBD2 (5 bases). This CDR3 has 14 residues. Germline CDR1 and CDR2: SQVTM and ANQGSEA. The V and J ends lost 4 bases and 8 bases respectively, with 18 bases between them. The CDR3 bases are TGCAGCGTTGTAACTAGGTCGGGGATCGATGAGCAGTTCTTC. Translation: CSVVTRSGIDEQFF.

This chain uses TRBV7-3 with TRBJ2-2, with D unclear. This CDR3 comprises 14 residues. Trimming cost V 9 bases and J 1 base, with 12 bases left between them. Germline assignment: CDR1 SGHTA and CDR2 FQGTGA. CDR3 protein: CASSPAGNTGELFF. CDR3 DNA: TGTGCCAGTAGCCCAGCAGGGAACACCGGGGAGCTGTTTTTT.

This clonotype has a count of ten or more. Relative to the germline gene, one junction end is altered; a read error may explain this. V gene TRBV5-1 combines with J gene TRBJ2-5, with D unclear. This CDR3 spans 12 amino acids. CDR1 and CDR2 from the germline V gene are SGHRS and YFSETQ. CDR3 in amino acids: CASSFDQETQYF. For the CDR3, the DNA is TGTGCCAGCAGCTTCGACCAAGAGACCCAGTACTTC.

CDR3 region: CASSPGQGGDNIQYF. The DNA of the CDR3 is TGTGCCAGCAGCCCGGGACAGGGAGGGGATAACATTCAGTACTTC. V usage is TRBV5-6 and J usage is TRBJ2-4, with 9 bases fitting TRBD1. Per germline, CDR1 SGHDT and CDR2 YYEEEE. V lost 4 bases to trimming and J lost 7 bases; unmatched junction nucleotides: 9. This CDR3 is 15 amino acids long.

This clonotype has a handful of counts. This sequence joins TRBV29-1 and TRBJ2-7; D not certain. CDR3 length: 11 residues. V was shortened by 4 bases and J by 2 bases, with 6 bases between the two germline ends. The V gene's germline CDR1 is SQVTM and CDR2 ANQGSEA. The CDR3 nucleotides read TGCAGCGTTGTCAAGACCTACGAGCAGTACTTC. This gives the protein CSVVKTYEQYF.

The genes are TRBV4-3 and TRBJ2-5; 9 nucleotides align to TRBD1. The CDR3 loop spans 19 amino acids. V lost 0 bases to trimming and J lost 2 bases; unmatched junction nucleotides: 13. CDR1 is LGHNA, CDR2 YSLEER, per germline. The CDR3 DNA is TGCGCCAGCAGCCAAGATACAGGGGGCTACGAAACCCCGCAAGAGACCCAGTACTTC. Residues: CASSQDTGGYETPQETQYF.

This clonotype was seen more than once but under ten times. The chain employs TRBV7-7 and TRBJ2-1; D is possibly TRBD2 (5 bases). Per the germline V gene, CDR1 is SSHAT and CDR2 is FNYEAQ (reference sequence). This CDR3 has 13 amino acids. V was trimmed by 5 bases and J by 7 bases, leaving 12 bases between them. The CDR3 nucleotides are TGTGCCAGCAGCCCAATTAGCGTGAATGAGCAGTTCTTC. Its protein is CASSPISVNEQFF.

This clonotype was recorded a few times. The chain employs TRBV20-1 and TRBJ2-1; D ambiguous. The CDR3 contains 9 residues. Germline V gives CDR1 DFQATT, CDR2 SNEGSKA (reference sequence). V lost 8 bases to trimming and J lost 10 bases, with 9 bases between them. The CDR3 sequence: CSTGVEQFF. CDR3 in DNA: TGCAGTACCGGCGTGGAGCAGTTCTTC.

The table lists this clonotype with a few counts. The J gene is TRBJ2-1, the V gene TRBV24-1; D perhaps matches TRBD2 (5 bases). The CDR3 sequence is 13 residues long. CDR1 KGHDR and CDR2 SFDVKD come from the germline V gene. Trimming cost V 6 bases and J 7 bases, with 12 bases left between them. CDR3 sequence reads: CATSIEGGNEQFF. The CDR3 DNA reads TGTGCCACCAGTATCGAGGGCGGGAATGAGCAGTTCTTC.

In this sample, this clonotype turned up a few times. The rearrangement joins TRBV6-5 to TRBJ2-7, with D possibly matching TRBD1 (5 bases). This CDR3 has 14 residues. CDR1 is MNHEY, CDR2 SVGAGI, per germline. The V gene lost 2 bases and the J gene lost 1 base, with 9 bases spanning the gap. CDR3 residues: CASSYKTASYEQYF. The CDR3 DNA follows: TGTGCCAGCAGTTACAAGACAGCTTCCTACGAGCAGTACTTC.

This clonotype has only a few counts. V usage is TRBV4-3 and J usage is TRBJ2-2; TRBD2 might be the D (6 bases). V lost 5 bases, J lost 1 base, and 8 bases lay in between. The CDR3 extends over 14 amino acids. The V gene's germline CDR1 is LGHNA and CDR2 YSLEER. The DNA of the CDR3 is TGCGCCAGCAGCAGGAGGGTGAACACCGGGGAGCTGTTTTTT. It specifies CASSRRVNTGELFF.

The chain is built from TRBV28 and TRBJ2-3; 11 bases line up with TRBD2. After removal of 6 bases from V and 6 bases from J, the junction contained 11 bases not matched to a gene. The germline gives CDR1 MDHEN, CDR2 SYDVKM. CDR3 size: 16 residues. CDR3 sequence (DNA): TGTGCCAGCAGAGCAAAGGGACTAGCGGCCTTGGATACGCAGTATTTT. Translation: CASRAKGLAALDTQYF.

The V and J genes are TRBV20-1 and TRBJ2-4, with D uncertain. Trimming shortened V by 1 base and J by 13 bases, and 14 bases separated the two germline ends. Germline CDR1 DFQATT, CDR2 SNEGSKA (reference sequence). The CDR3 runs 12 residues. The CDR3 loop reads CSARGDCNEQYF. In nucleotides, the CDR3 is TGCAGTGCTAGAGGGGATTGCAATGAGCAGTACTTC.

The rearrangement joins TRBV2 to TRBJ1-1; 9 positions agree with TRBD1. Germline V gene sequence: CDR1 SNHLY, CDR2 FYNNEI. There are 16 residues in the CDR3. Trimming took 3 bases from V and 3 from J; bases not matched to a gene: 8. As DNA, the CDR3 is TGTGCCAGCAGTGACCGAACAGGGGGCGCCGACACTGAAGCTTTCTTT. Protein: CASSDRTGGADTEAFF.

With respect to this clonotype: The CDR3 does not close with the conserved phenylalanine or tryptophan, likely indicating a read error. The chain combines TRBV11-2 with TRBJ2-7, with a weak D call TRBD2 (6 bases). Germline V gene sequence: CDR1 SGHAT, CDR2 FQNNGV. The CDR3 loop spans 13 amino acids. With 1 base removed from V and 6 bases from J, the gap between germline ends came to 10 bases. The CDR3 sequence is CASSLGEVGEQYC. CDR3 nucleotides: TGTGCCAGCAGCTTAGGGGAGGTGGGCGAGCAGTACTGC.

This clonotype was picked up one time. The rearrangement joins TRBV4-1 to TRBJ2-4, with D perhaps matching TRBD2 (6 bases). The CDR3 is 13 amino acids. From germline, CDR1 is MGHRA and CDR2 YSYEKL. V lost 2 bases, J lost 13 bases, and 15 bases lay in between. Here the CDR3 DNA reads TGCGCCAGCAGCCAACCAGGCGGGGAGATCCAGTACTTC. Protein product: CASSQPGGEIQYF.